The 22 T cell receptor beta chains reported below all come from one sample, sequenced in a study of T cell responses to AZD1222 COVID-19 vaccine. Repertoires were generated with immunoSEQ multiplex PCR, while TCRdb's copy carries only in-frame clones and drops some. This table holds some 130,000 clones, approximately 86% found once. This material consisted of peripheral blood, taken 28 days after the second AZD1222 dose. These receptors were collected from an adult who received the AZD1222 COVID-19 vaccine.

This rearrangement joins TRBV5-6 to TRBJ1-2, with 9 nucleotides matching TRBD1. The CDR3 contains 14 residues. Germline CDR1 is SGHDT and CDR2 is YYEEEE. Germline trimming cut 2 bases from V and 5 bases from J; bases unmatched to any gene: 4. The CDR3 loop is CASSFATGGYGYTF. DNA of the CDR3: TGTGCCAGCAGCTTCGCGACAGGGGGTTATGGCTACACCTTC.

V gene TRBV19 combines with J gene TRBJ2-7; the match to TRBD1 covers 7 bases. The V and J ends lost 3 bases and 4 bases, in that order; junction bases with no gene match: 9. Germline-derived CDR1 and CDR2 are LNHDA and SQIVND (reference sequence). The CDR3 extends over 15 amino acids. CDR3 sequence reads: CASSIFQGESYEQYF. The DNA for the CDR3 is TGTGCCAGTAGTATTTTCCAGGGGGAAAGTTACGAGCAGTACTTC. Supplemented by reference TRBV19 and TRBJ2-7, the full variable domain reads DGGITQSPKYLFRKEGQNVTLSCEQNLNHDAMYWYRQDPGQGLRLIYYSQIVNDFQKGDIAEGYSVSREKKESFPLTVTSAQKNPTAFYLCASSIFQGESYEQYFGPGTRLTVT.

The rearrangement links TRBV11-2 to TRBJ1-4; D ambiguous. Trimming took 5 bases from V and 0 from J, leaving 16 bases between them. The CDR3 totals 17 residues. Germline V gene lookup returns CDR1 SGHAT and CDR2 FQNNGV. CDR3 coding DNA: TGTGCCAGCAGCCCAAGAAGGACTTATTCAACTAATGAAAAACTGTTTTTT. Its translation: CASSPRRTYSTNEKLFF.

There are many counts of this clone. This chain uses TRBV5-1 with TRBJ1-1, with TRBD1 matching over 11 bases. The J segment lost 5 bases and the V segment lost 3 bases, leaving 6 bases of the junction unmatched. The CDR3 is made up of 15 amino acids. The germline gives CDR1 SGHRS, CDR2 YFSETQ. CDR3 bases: TGCGCCAGCAGCTCGGACAGGGGGCGAGGGACTGAAGCTTTCTTT. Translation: CASSSDRGRGTEAFF.

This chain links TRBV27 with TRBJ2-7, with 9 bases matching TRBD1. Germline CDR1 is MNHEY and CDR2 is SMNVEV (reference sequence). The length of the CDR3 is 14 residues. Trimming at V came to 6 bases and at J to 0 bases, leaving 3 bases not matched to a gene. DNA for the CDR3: TGTGCCAGCAGACTACAGGGGGCCTCCTACGAGCAGTACTTC. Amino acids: CASRLQGASYEQYF.

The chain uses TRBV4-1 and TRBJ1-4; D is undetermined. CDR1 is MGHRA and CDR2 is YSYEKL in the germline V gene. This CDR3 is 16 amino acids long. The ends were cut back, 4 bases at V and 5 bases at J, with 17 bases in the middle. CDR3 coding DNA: TGCGCCAGCAGCCCACGGGAGGTCGGGTTCAATGAAAAACTGTTTTTT. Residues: CASSPREVGFNEKLFF.

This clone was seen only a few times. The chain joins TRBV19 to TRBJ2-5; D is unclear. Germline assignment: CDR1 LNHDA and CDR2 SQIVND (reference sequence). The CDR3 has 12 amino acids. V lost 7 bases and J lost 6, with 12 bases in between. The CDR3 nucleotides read TGTGCCAGTACTCTATCGAACCAGACCCAGTACTTC. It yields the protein CASTLSNQTQYF.

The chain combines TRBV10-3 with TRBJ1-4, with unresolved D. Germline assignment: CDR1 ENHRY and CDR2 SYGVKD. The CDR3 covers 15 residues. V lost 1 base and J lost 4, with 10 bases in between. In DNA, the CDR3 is TGTGCCATCAGTGAGTTTGGCCCGAATAATGAAAAACTGTTTTTT. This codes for CAISEFGPNNEKLFF.

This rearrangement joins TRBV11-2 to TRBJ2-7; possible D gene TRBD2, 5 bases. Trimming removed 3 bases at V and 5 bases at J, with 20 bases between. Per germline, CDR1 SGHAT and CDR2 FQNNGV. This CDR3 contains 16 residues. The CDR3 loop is CASSLSSNPLGNEQYF. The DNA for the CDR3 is TGTGCCAGCAGCTTGAGCTCTAATCCCCTCGGGAACGAGCAGTACTTC.

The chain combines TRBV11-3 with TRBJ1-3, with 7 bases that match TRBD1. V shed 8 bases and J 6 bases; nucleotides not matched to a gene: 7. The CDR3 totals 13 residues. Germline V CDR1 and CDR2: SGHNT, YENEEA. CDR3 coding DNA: TGTGCCAGCCGGGACAGACCCTCAAACACCATATATTTT. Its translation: CASRDRPSNTIYF.

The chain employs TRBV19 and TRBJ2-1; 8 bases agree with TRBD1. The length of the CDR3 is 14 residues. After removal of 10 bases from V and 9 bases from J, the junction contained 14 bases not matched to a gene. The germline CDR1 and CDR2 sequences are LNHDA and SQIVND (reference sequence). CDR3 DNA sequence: TGTGCCACCCTCGGGCAGGGGGCGCTTCTTGAGCAGTTCTTC. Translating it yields CATLGQGALLEQFF.

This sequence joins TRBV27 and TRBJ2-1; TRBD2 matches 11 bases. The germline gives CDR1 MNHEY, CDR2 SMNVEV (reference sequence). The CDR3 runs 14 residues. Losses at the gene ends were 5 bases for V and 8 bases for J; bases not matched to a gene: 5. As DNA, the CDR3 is TGTGCCAGCAGTACACTAGCGGGAGTATATGAGCAGTTCTTC. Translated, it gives CASSTLAGVYEQFF.

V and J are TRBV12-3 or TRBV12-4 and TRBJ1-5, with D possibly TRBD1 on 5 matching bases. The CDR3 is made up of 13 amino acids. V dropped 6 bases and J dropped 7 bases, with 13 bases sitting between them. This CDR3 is CASSRDLPQPQHF. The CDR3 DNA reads TGTGCCAGCAGCCGGGACCTTCCCCAGCCCCAGCATTTT.

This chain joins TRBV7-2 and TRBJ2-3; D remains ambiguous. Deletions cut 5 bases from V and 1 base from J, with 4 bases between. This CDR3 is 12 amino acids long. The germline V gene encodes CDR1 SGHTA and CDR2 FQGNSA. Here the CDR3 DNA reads TGTGCCAGCAGCGTCGGCACAGATACGCAGTATTTT. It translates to CASSVGTDTQYF.

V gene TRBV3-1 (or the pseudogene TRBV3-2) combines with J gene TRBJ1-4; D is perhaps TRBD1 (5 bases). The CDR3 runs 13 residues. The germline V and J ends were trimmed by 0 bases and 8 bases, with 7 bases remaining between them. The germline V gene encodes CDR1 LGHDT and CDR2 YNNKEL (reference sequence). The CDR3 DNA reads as TGTGCCAGCAGCCAAGAGGGGGGAGAAAAACTGTTTTTT. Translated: CASSQEGGEKLFF.

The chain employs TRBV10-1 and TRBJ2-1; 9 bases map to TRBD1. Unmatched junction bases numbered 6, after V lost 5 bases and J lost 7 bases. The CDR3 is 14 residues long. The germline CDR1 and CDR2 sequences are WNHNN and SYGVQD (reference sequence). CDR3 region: CASSSGTGWNEQFF. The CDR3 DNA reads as TGCGCCAGCAGTTCCGGGACAGGGTGGAATGAGCAGTTCTTC.

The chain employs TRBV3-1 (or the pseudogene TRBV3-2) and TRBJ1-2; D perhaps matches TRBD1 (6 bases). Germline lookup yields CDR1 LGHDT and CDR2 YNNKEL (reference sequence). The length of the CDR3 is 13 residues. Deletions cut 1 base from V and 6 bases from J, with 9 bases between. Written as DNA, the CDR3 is TGTGCCAGCAGCCAAGGACAGGCCAATGGCTACACCTTC. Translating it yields CASSQGQANGYTF.

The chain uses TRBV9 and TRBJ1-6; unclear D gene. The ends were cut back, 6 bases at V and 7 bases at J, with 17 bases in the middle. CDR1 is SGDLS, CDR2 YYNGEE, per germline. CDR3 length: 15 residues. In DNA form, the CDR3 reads TGTGCCAGCAATTCAGATGGGCGAGGGAATTCACCCCTCCACTTT. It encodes CASNSDGRGNSPLHF.

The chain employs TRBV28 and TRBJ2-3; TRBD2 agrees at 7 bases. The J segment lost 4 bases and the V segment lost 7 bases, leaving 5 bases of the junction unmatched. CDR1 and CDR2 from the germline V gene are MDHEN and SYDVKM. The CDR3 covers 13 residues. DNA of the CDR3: TGTGCCAGCAAAAGGCTAGCGGCAGATACGCAGTATTTT. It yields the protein CASKRLAADTQYF.

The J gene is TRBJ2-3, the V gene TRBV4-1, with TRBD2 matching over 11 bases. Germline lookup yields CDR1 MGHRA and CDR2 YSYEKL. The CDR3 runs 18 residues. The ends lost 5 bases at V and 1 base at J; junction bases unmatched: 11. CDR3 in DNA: TGCGCCAGCAGCGGACGACTAGCGGGATTAGGGGGCACAGATACGCAGTATTTT. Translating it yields CASSGRLAGLGGTDTQYF.

CDR3: CASSQYARRGSGNTIYF. The CDR3, as DNA: TGTGCCAGCAGCCAATATGCCAGACGTGGCTCTGGAAACACCATATATTTT. J is TRBJ1-3 and V is TRBV3-1 (or the pseudogene TRBV3-2); D gene unclear. The ends were cut back, 2 bases at V and 0 bases at J, with 14 bases in the middle. The CDR3 spans 17 residues. Germline V gives CDR1 LGHDT, CDR2 YNNKEL (reference sequence).

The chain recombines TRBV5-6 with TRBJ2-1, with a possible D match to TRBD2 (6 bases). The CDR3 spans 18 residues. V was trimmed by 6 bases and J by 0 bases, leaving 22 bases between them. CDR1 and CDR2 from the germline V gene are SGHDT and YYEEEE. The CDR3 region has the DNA TGTGCCAGCAATAGAGATGGGACTCCTCAGAGCTCCTACAATGAGCAGTTCTTC. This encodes CASNRDGTPQSSYNEQFF.